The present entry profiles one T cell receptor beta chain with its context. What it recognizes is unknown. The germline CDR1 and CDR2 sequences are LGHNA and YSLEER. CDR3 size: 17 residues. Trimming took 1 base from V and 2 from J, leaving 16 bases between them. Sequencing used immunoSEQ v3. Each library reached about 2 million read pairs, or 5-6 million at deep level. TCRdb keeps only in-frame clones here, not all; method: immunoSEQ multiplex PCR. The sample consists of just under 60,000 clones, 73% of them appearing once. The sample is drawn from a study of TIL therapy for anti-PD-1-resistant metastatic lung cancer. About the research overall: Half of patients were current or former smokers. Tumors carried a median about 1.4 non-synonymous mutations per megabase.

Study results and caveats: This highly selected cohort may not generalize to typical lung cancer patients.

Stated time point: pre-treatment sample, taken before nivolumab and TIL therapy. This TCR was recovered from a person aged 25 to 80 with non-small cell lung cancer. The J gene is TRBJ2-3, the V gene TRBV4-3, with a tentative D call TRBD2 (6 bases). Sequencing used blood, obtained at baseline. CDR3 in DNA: TGCGCCAGCAGCCAAGGTGTCACTAGCTGGGACACAGATACGCAGTATTTT. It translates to CASSQGVTSWDTDTQYF.